The 10 T cell receptor beta chains below all came from one sample that was sequenced in a study of blood T cells in healthy people across ages. Next came a second PCR, run for about 7 to 12 cycles, which used a sample-barcoded 5' primer along with a J-beta primer mix. TCRdb recomputed calls from the 5' RACE reads with MiXCR, one row per CDR3 protein. The repertoire holds some 760,000 distinct CDR3 sequences, with approximately 25% as singletons. This sample also belongs to another study, concerning T cells of mothers and their children.

Sequencing was carried out using blood. These receptors came from a boy between 10 and 17 years old in good health.

In this sample, this clonotype turned up many times. The chain has TRBV5-1 and TRBJ1-1, with TRBD1 as a possible D gene (5 bases). Germline V gene sequence: CDR1 SGHRS, CDR2 YFSETQ. The CDR3 sequence is 13 residues long. V lost 0 bases and J 4 bases, leaving 7 bases between the germline ends. The DNA of the CDR3 is TGCGCCAGCAGCTTGGAGGGGATCACTGAAGCTTTCTTT. Residues: CASSLEGITEAFF.

This clonotype was observed a handful of times. This chain connects TRBV6-1 to TRBJ2-5; perhaps TRBD1 as D (5 bases). The end of the DNA is better explained by TRBJ2-7, so the J call may be wrong. CDR3 length: 15 amino acids. The germline gives CDR1 MNHNS, CDR2 SASEGT. CDR3 sequence: CASSEITGRTYEQYF. The DNA of the CDR3 is TGTGCCAGCAGTGAAATAACAGGAAGGACCTACGAGCAGTACTTC.

The chain carries TRBV7-2 and TRBJ1-2, with 9 bases lining up with TRBD1. The CDR3 sequence is 12 residues long. CDR1 and CDR2 (germline): SGHTA, FQGNSA. J gave up 13 bases and V 5 bases, and 8 bases lay outside the gene matches. This CDR3 reads CASSLGTGTLTF. The CDR3, as DNA: TGTGCCAGCAGCCTCGGGACAGGGACCCTCACCTTC.

The chain couples TRBV7-2 to TRBJ2-5; no clear D. The end of the DNA fits TRBJ2-1 better, so the J call may be wrong. The CDR3 spans 15 residues. CDR1 is SGHTA, CDR2 FQGNSA, per germline. The CDR3 bases are TGTGCCAGCAGCGTTAGCACCTCCGGATACAATGAGCAGTTCTTC. Translation gives CASSVSTSGYNEQFF.

The chain joins TRBV2 to TRBJ2-7; D not resolved. This CDR3 spans 12 amino acids. Trimming removed 4 bases from V and 3 bases from J, with 7 bases in between. Germline CDR1 is SNHLY and CDR2 is FYNNEI. CDR3 amino acids: CASSGNYYEQYF. Written as DNA, the CDR3 is TGTGCCAGCAGTGGGAACTACTACGAGCAGTACTTC.

This clonotype was seen only a few times. The chain employs TRBV3-1 and TRBJ1-2; tentatively, D is TRBD1 (5 bases). The CDR3 contains 12 residues. V gave up 4 bases and J gave up 3 bases, with 6 bases separating them. The germline CDR1 and CDR2 sequences are LGHDT and YNNKEL (reference sequence). Written as DNA, the CDR3 is TGTGCCAGCAGCCGCAGGGACTATGGCTACACCTTC. This sequence encodes CASSRRDYGYTF.

This clonotype was observed a few times. The rearrangement joins TRBV6-2 or TRBV6-3 to TRBJ2-1; 9 bases match TRBD2. Germline V gene data show CDR1 as MNHEY and CDR2 as SVGEGT. Germline trimming cut 5 bases from V and 3 bases from J; bases unmatched to any gene: 17. The CDR3 is made up of 19 amino acids. This CDR3 reads CASSLPESRTSAYYNEQFF. In nucleotides, the CDR3 is TGTGCCAGCAGTCTACCCGAGAGCCGGACTAGCGCCTACTACAATGAGCAGTTCTTC.

This clonotype was observed a handful of times. This chain connects TRBV12-5 to TRBJ2-1, with D perhaps TRBD1 (5 bases). Germline values: CDR1 LGHNT, CDR2 FRNRAP. This CDR3 contains 17 residues. The germline V and J ends were trimmed by 0 bases and 6 bases, with 18 bases remaining between them. The CDR3 protein is CASGLVQTVLAANEQFF. The CDR3, as DNA: TGTGCTAGTGGTTTGGTCCAGACAGTCCTTGCCGCCAATGAGCAGTTCTTC.

The rearrangement links TRBV29-1 to TRBJ2-3, with 11 bases lining up with TRBD2. This CDR3 is built from 15 residues. The germline gives CDR1 SQVTM, CDR2 ANQGSEA. V shed 7 bases, J shed 6 bases, and the junction held 12 bases outside the gene matches. DNA of the CDR3: TGCAGCGCTTGGCCCACTAGCGGGGGAGGGGATACGCAGTATTTT. As protein: CSAWPTSGGGDTQYF.

The rearrangement uses TRBV5-1 and TRBJ1-3, with a tentative D call TRBD1 (5 bases). CDR3 size: 14 residues. Between the trimmed V and J ends, which lost 4 bases and 1 base, there was a span of 9 bases. Germline V gene data show CDR1 as SGHRS and CDR2 as YFSETQ. This CDR3 reads CASSPGTSGNTIYF. CDR3 in DNA: TGCGCCAGCAGCCCTGGGACTTCTGGAAACACCATATATTTT.